This TCR beta chain was observed in a study of cytomegalovirus exposure and HLA in healthy donors. J gave up 7 bases and V 6 bases, and 17 bases lay outside the gene matches. Per germline, CDR1 SGHTA and CDR2 FQGNSA. This CDR3 has 18 residues. Amplification used 60 Vbeta primers and 13 Jbeta primers. Generated by immunoSEQ multiplex PCR, the TCRdb table keeps only in-frame clones and is missing some. The sample records 200,000 to 250,000 clones, about 80% being singletons. The chain uses TRBV7-2 and TRBJ2-3, with 12 nucleotides matching TRBD2. This receptor was obtained from a girl under 18 in good health and CMV-seronegative. The sample was PBMCs. The CDR3 reads CASSRTSGTPQSANTQYF. The CDR3 coding sequence is TGTGCCAGCAGTCGGACTAGCGGGACCCCCCAAAGCGCAAATACGCAGTATTTT.